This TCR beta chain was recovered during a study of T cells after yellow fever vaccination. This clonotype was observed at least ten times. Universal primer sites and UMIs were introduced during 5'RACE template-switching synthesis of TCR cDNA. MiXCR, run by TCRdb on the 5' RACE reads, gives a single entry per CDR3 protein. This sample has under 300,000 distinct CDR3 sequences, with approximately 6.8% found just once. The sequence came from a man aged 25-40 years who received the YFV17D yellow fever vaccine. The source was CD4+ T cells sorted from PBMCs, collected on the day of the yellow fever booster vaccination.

The CDR3 DNA reads TGCGCCAGCAGCCTTGGAGATAGGCTTGCGGGGGGAGAGACCCAGTACTTC. It translates to CASSLGDRLAGGETQYF. The rearrangement uses TRBV4-3 and TRBJ2-5, with 8 positions matching TRBD2. V shed 4 bases and J 4 bases; nucleotides not matched to a gene: 14. CDR1 and CDR2 (germline): LGHNA, YSLEER. CDR3 length: 17 residues.